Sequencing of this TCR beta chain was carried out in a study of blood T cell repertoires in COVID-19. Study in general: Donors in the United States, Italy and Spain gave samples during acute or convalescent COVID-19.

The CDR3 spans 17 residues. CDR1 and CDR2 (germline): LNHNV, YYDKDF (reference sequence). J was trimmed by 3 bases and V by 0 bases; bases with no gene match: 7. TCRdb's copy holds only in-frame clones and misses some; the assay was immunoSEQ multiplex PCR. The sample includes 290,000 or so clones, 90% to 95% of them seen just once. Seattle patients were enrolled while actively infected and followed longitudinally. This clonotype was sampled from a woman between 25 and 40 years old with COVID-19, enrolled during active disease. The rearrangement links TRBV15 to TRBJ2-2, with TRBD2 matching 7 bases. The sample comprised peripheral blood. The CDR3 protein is CATSRDETAGDTGELFF. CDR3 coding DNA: TGTGCCACCAGCAGAGATGAGACCGCGGGGGACACCGGGGAGCTGTTTTTT.